The clone carrying this TCR beta chain has at least ten counts. This CDR3 has 14 amino acids. Germline CDR1 is SGHVS and CDR2 is FQNEAQ. V was clipped by 3 bases and J by 4 bases, with 12 bases between them. Using RNA transcripts as the source, TCR beta CDR3 regions were amplified. The primer set for the first-round RT-PCR of the TCR CDR3 was HTBI. TCRdb independently ran MiXCR on the multiplex PCR reads; one entry per CDR3 protein. The data hold 370,000 or so distinct CDR3 sequences, with more than 15% observed a single time. This specimen belongs to a study of T cells in Graves' hyperthyroidism and ophthalmopathy. Whole-study context: It was at initial diagnosis, before any treatment, that peripheral blood was collected.

Hyperthyroidism patients were newly diagnosed, had disease duration under 2 months, and were aged 18 to 65 years. Exclusion criteria comprised uncontrolled infection, other autoimmune disease, pregnancy or lactation. This clonotype was obtained from a woman aged 18-29 years with Graves' hyperthyroidism that later progressed to Graves' ophthalmopathy. The sample was blood. The rearrangement uses TRBV7-8 and TRBJ2-5; D gene ambiguous. The CDR3 sequence is CASSFSQNTETQYF. In nucleotides, the CDR3 is TGTGCCAGCAGCTTCTCGCAAAACACAGAGACCCAGTACTTC.